The 27 T cell receptor beta chains below come from one sample, sequenced in a study of blood T cell repertoires in COVID-19 (dated by TCRdb to 2020 to 2022). The method was the immunoSEQ multiplex PCR assay. Not all clones reach the TCRdb copy of this immuneACCESS table, which keeps in-frame sequences only. Checked studies attribute under half of the gap to unresolved V genes and leave the rest unexplained. This sample has around 140,000 clones in its table, and about 90% of those were observed once. Of the sample, 2% to 3% falls within the top ten clones. The sequenced sample consisted of peripheral blood. These receptors came from a man aged 50-59 years with active COVID-19.

The chain carries TRBV18 and TRBJ1-3, with TRBD1 matching 7 bases. The junction had 8 bases not matched to a gene; V was cut back by 6 bases and J by 0 bases. The CDR3 length is 16 residues. In germline, CDR1 is KGHSH, CDR2 LQKENI. The DNA for the CDR3 is TGTGCCAGCTCTCCCGGGACAGACCGCTCTGGAAACACCATATATTTT. Protein sequence: CASSPGTDRSGNTIYF. Based on the CDR3 plus reference TRBV18 and TRBJ1-3, the full variable domain is NAGVMQNPRHLVRRRGQEARLRCSPMKGHSHVYWYRQLPEEGLKFMVYLQKENIIDESGMPKERFSAEFPKEGPSILRIQQVVRGDSAAYFCASSPGTDRSGNTIYFGEGSWLTVV.

The rearrangement joins TRBV7-3 to TRBJ2-1, with D unresolved. The germline V and J ends were trimmed by 0 bases and 5 bases, with 5 bases remaining between them. Germline CDR1 SGHTA, CDR2 FQGTGA. The CDR3 runs to 13 residues. The CDR3 sequence is CASSLTAHNEQFF. For the CDR3, the DNA is TGTGCCAGCAGCTTAACGGCCCACAATGAGCAGTTCTTC.

The rearrangement uses TRBV2 and TRBJ2-7, with a tentative D call TRBD1 (5 bases). This CDR3 has 14 residues. V was trimmed by 7 bases and J by 2 bases, leaving 15 bases between them. The germline V gene encodes CDR1 SNHLY and CDR2 FYNNEI. The CDR3 DNA follows: TGTGCCAGCAAGTTCCCGCCAGGGACCTACGAGCAGTACTTC. It codes for CASKFPPGTYEQYF.

The chain carries TRBV19 and TRBJ2-1; 9 nucleotides agree with TRBD2. V gave up 8 bases and J gave up 4 bases; unmatched junction bases: 12. Germline values: CDR1 LNHDA, CDR2 SQIVND (reference sequence). This CDR3 has 16 amino acids. The CDR3 coding sequence is TGTGCCAGTCAATCCTCAATTAGCGGGGGTTACAATGAGCAGTTCTTC. It codes for CASQSSISGGYNEQFF.

The genes are TRBV5-8 and TRBJ1-4; a weak D match, TRBD1 (5 bases). The germline CDR1 and CDR2 sequences are SGHTS and YDEGEE. V lost 4 bases, J lost 8 bases, and 12 bases lay in between. The CDR3 runs to 13 residues. CDR3 region: CASSPHRGEKLFF. The DNA of the CDR3 is TGTGCCAGCAGCCCACACCGGGGGGAAAAACTGTTTTTT.

This chain links TRBV15 with TRBJ2-1; 7 bases map to TRBD1. From germline, CDR1 is LNHNV and CDR2 YYDKDF (reference sequence). The CDR3 has 16 residues. J gave up 0 bases and V 5 bases, and 7 bases lay outside the gene matches. Written as DNA, the CDR3 is TGTGCCACCAGCGGACAGGACATGAGCTCCTACAATGAGCAGTTCTTC. Translation gives CATSGQDMSSYNEQFF.

The chain couples TRBV5-4 to TRBJ2-1; 8 bases fit TRBD2. The germline V gene has CDR1 SGHNT and CDR2 YYREEE (reference sequence). After removal of 4 bases from V and 0 bases from J, the junction contained 9 bases not matched to a gene. The CDR3 loop spans 17 amino acids. The CDR3 DNA sequence: TGTGCCAGCAGCCCCCTGACTAGCGTGAGCTCCTACAATGAGCAGTTCTTC. Protein sequence: CASSPLTSVSSYNEQFF.

V and J are TRBV3-1 (or the pseudogene TRBV3-2) and TRBJ2-7; a possible D gene is TRBD2 (6 bases). This CDR3 spans 14 amino acids. Per germline, CDR1 LGHDT and CDR2 YNNKEL (reference sequence). CDR3 sequence: CGGAGSGGSYEQYF. DNA of the CDR3: TGTGGGGGAGCGGGTAGCGGTGGCTCCTACGAGCAGTACTTC.

The rearrangement uses TRBV7-7 and TRBJ2-7; the match to TRBD1 covers 9 bases. Germline V gene data show CDR1 as SSHAT and CDR2 as FNYEAQ (reference sequence). This CDR3 region has 15 residues. Trimming removed 1 base from V and 0 bases from J; junction bases left unmatched: 1. The CDR3 loop is CASSLGTGASYEQYF. CDR3 nucleotide sequence: TGTGCCAGCAGCTTAGGGACAGGGGCCTCCTACGAGCAGTACTTC.

The chain employs TRBV3-1 (or the pseudogene TRBV3-2) and TRBJ1-2; possible D gene TRBD1, 6 bases. CDR1 is LGHDT, CDR2 YNNKEL, per germline (reference sequence). CDR3 length: 15 residues. With 3 bases removed from V and 8 bases from J, the gap between germline ends came to 19 bases. The chain's CDR3 is CASSQGRTALQGYTF. The DNA for the CDR3 is TGTGCCAGCAGCCAGGGCCGGACAGCACTGCAAGGCTACACCTTC.

The chain links TRBV18 to TRBJ1-4; 9 nucleotides agree with TRBD1. V lost 6 bases, J lost 10 bases, and 3 bases stayed unmatched. This CDR3 has 12 residues. The germline gives CDR1 KGHSH, CDR2 LQKENI. Here the CDR3 DNA reads TGTGCCAGCTCGGACAGGGGTGGAAAACTGTTTTTT. Protein product: CASSDRGGKLFF.

The CDR3 is CASKQPGGNEQFF. Written as DNA, the CDR3 is TGTGCCAGCAAACAACCGGGGGGCAATGAGCAGTTCTTC. The V and J genes are TRBV2 and TRBJ2-1; TRBD2 matches at 7 bases. The CDR3 has 13 amino acids. Trimming cost V 7 bases and J 6 bases; bases outside gene matches: 6. CDR1 and CDR2 from the germline V gene are SNHLY and FYNNEI.

CDR3: CASNNRADTQYF. In DNA form, the CDR3 reads TGTGCCAGTAACAACAGGGCAGATACGCAGTATTTT. The chain joins TRBV19 to TRBJ2-3, with D maybe TRBD1 (6 bases). The CDR3 is 12 amino acids. V was pared by 7 bases and J by 4 bases, with 9 bases between. Germline lookup yields CDR1 LNHDA and CDR2 SQIVND (reference sequence).

The genes are TRBV27 and TRBJ1-6, with D perhaps matching TRBD1 (6 bases). The CDR3 loop spans 15 amino acids. V shed 5 bases and J shed 9 bases, with 17 bases lying between them. In germline, CDR1 is MNHEY, CDR2 SMNVEV (reference sequence). In DNA, the CDR3 is TGTGCCAGCAGTCCCCCCCCAGGGGTTGGTTCACCCCTCCACTTT. This gives the protein CASSPPPGVGSPLHF.

The CDR3 here is CSASGGGATYEQFF. The CDR3 bases are TGCAGTGCTAGTGGCGGGGGGGCCACGTATGAGCAGTTCTTC. This chain joins TRBV20-1 and TRBJ2-1; 9 bases map to TRBD2. Germline CDR1 is DFQATT and CDR2 is SNEGSKA (reference sequence). Trimming cost V 3 bases and J 8 bases; bases outside gene matches: 8. There are 14 residues in the CDR3.

The chain is built from TRBV7-9 and TRBJ1-1; D possibly corresponds to TRBD1 (6 bases). The CDR3 extends over 13 amino acids. CDR1 and CDR2 from the germline V gene are SEHNR and FQNEAQ (reference sequence). Trimming took 5 bases from V and 4 from J, leaving 11 bases between them. In nucleotides, the CDR3 is TGTGCCAGCAGCACGCAGGGGACCACTGAAGCTTTCTTT. It is translated as CASSTQGTTEAFF.

The chain combines TRBV7-9 with TRBJ2-5; the D gene is possibly TRBD2 (5 bases). The CDR3 consists of 16 residues. V lost 5 bases and J 2 bases, leaving 18 bases between the germline ends. CDR1 is SEHNR, CDR2 FQNEAQ, per germline (reference sequence). The CDR3 DNA is TGTGCCAGCAGCGCAAGCAGGACGACTACTCAAGAGACCCAGTACTTC. Translated, it gives CASSASRTTTQETQYF.

This clone showed up just a few times. This sequence joins TRBV18 and TRBJ1-1; 7 positions agree with TRBD1. Germline V gene data show CDR1 as KGHSH and CDR2 as LQKENI. V shed 5 bases, J shed 11 bases, and the junction held 11 bases outside the gene matches. The CDR3 is made up of 13 amino acids. The CDR3 loop reads CASSSGTDPRAFF. As DNA, the CDR3 is TGTGCCAGCTCATCCGGGACAGACCCCCGGGCTTTCTTT.

This chain uses TRBV28 with TRBJ1-5; tentative D call: TRBD1 (5 bases). V was pared by 3 bases and J by 3 bases, with 9 bases between. Germline V lookup: CDR1 MDHEN, CDR2 SYDVKM. This CDR3 region has 14 residues. CDR3: CASSFPGNNQPQHF. As DNA, the CDR3 is TGTGCCAGCAGTTTCCCAGGGAACAATCAGCCCCAGCATTTT.

This sequence joins TRBV6-6 and TRBJ2-5; 12 bases map to TRBD2. Germline V gives CDR1 MNHNY, CDR2 SVGAGI (reference sequence). This CDR3 contains 15 residues. Germline trimming cut 5 bases from V and 7 bases from J; bases unmatched to any gene: 8. The chain's CDR3 is CASSDLAGGLVTQYF. The DNA of the CDR3 is TGTGCCAGCAGTGACCTAGCGGGGGGGCTTGTGACCCAGTACTTC.

This rearrangement joins TRBV7-6 to TRBJ1-4; perhaps TRBD1 as D (5 bases). The germline V gene has CDR1 SGHVS and CDR2 FNYEAQ. This CDR3 contains 15 residues. Trimming removed 5 bases from V and 6 bases from J, with 16 bases in between. CDR3 amino acids: CASSRTGTMDEKLFF. Written as DNA, the CDR3 is TGTGCCAGCAGCCGCACAGGAACCATGGATGAAAAACTGTTTTTT.

The table lists this clone with a count of one. The CDR3 region is CASSPPRGQYEQYF. CDR3 bases: TGTGCCAGCTCACCACCGAGAGGACAGTACGAGCAGTACTTC. V is TRBV18 and J is TRBJ2-7, with D perhaps TRBD1 (6 bases). CDR1 is KGHSH, CDR2 LQKENI, per germline. The CDR3 has 14 amino acids. V lost 0 bases and J lost 4, with 10 bases in between.

CDR3 nucleotides: TGCGCCAGCAGCTTGCGAAGCCTCGAAAAACTGTTTTTT. Protein product: CASSLRSLEKLFF. The chain is built from TRBV5-1 and TRBJ1-4; the D is unclear. CDR1 SGHRS and CDR2 YFSETQ come from the germline V gene. The CDR3 runs 13 residues. Trimming cost V 1 base and J 8 bases, with 9 bases left between them.

The rearrangement uses TRBV4-2 and TRBJ1-5; D gene ambiguous. From germline, CDR1 is LGHNA and CDR2 YNFKEQ. CDR3 size: 15 residues. The V end was cut by 1 base, the J end by 6 bases, with 13 bases between. DNA of the CDR3: TGTGCCAGCAGCCAAGCTTGGAGTCAATCTCAGCCCCAGCATTTT. Encoded protein: CASSQAWSQSQPQHF.

The V gene is TRBV7-9, the J gene TRBJ1-4; 10 positions match TRBD1. With V trimmed by 1 base and J by 7 bases, 12 bases remained unmatched. CDR1 and CDR2 (germline): SEHNR, FQNEAQ (reference sequence). This CDR3 region has 18 residues. DNA for the CDR3: TGTGCCAGCAGCTTAGGGGACCGGACAGGGGGTTTAAGTGAAAAACTGTTTTTT. This gives the protein CASSLGDRTGGLSEKLFF.

The gene calls are TRBV7-9 and TRBJ2-3, with TRBD2 identical over 7 bases. The ends lost 3 bases at V and 1 base at J; junction bases unmatched: 1. The CDR3 is made up of 14 amino acids. From germline, CDR1 is SEHNR and CDR2 FQNEAQ (reference sequence). In DNA, the CDR3 is TGTGCCAGCAGCTTCCGGGGGGGCACAGATACGCAGTATTTT. It codes for CASSFRGGTDTQYF.

V usage is TRBV27 and J usage is TRBJ1-5; perhaps TRBD1 as D (5 bases). Germline V CDR1 and CDR2: MNHEY, SMNVEV (reference sequence). The CDR3 is made up of 15 amino acids. V shed 3 bases and J shed 0 bases, with 9 bases lying between them. The CDR3 spells CASSLGGYSNQPQHF. The DNA of the CDR3 is TGTGCCAGCAGTTTGGGGGGTTATAGCAATCAGCCCCAGCATTTT.